Sequencing of this T cell receptor beta chain was carried out in a study of T cell repertoires in ileal Crohn's disease. Turning to the study itself: Biopsies of the neoterminal ileum at postoperative colonoscopy form M6 samples. Overall study results and limits: Within the first postoperative year, endoscopy came at median roughly seven months. Active smokers at surgery had more clonal expansions than non-smokers.

CDR3 size: 15 residues. Looked up from germline, CDR1 is LGHNT and CDR2 is FRNRAP. V lost 6 bases to trimming and J lost 0 bases, with 12 bases between them. Time point described: neoterminal ileum biopsy at postoperative endoscopy, about 6 months after surgery. Around 0.45 micrograms of biopsy DNA per sample underwent TCRB immunosequencing. The data were produced by immunoSEQ multiplex PCR, yet TCRdb's version contains in-frame clones alone and is incomplete. The table has a few thousand clones, about two thirds seen once. About this clone: Its antigen remains unidentified.

Sequences were obtained from ileal tissue. The TCR originated in an adult with Crohn's disease. The V and J genes are TRBV12-5 and TRBJ1-5; D call uncertain. CDR3 nucleotide sequence: TGTGCTAGTGGCGACGGGAGAGATAGCAATCAGCCCCAGCATTTT. Protein sequence: CASGDGRDSNQPQHF.